Below are 27 T cell receptor beta chains sequenced from a single sample in a study of vaccination effects on CD4 cells after COVID-19. Antigen-specific CD4+ T cells were expanded (with viral peptide pools) by the ViraFEST assay ahead of sequencing. Culture proceeded for 10 days, and CD4+ T cells were then isolated. No antigen has been assigned to these receptors. Profiling relied on immunoSEQ multiplex PCR, and the TCRdb table lists in-frame clones only, not all of them. The profile shows tens of thousands of clones, roughly 72% of them singletons. The specimen comprised CD4+ T cells from PBMCs cultured with HCoV-229E spike peptides, sampled before COVID-19 vaccination. The receptors come from a human donor who received a COVID-19 vaccine.

In its sample, this clone was seen once. The CDR3 region has the DNA TGTGCCAGCAGGACAGGTTCCAGGACTGAAGCTTTCTTT. It codes for CASRTGSRTEAFF. V gene TRBV6-5 combines with J gene TRBJ1-1; D might be TRBD1 (6 bases). The CDR3 loop spans 13 amino acids. The V end was cut by 6 bases, the J end by 5 bases, with 13 bases between. CDR1 is MNHEY and CDR2 is SVGAGI in the germline V gene.

This sequence joins TRBV3-1 (or the pseudogene TRBV3-2) and TRBJ2-1, with D perhaps given as TRBD1 or TRBD2 (5 bases each). The germline gives CDR1 LGHDT, CDR2 YNNKEL (reference sequence). Trimming took 0 bases from V and 4 from J, leaving 13 bases between them. The CDR3 has 16 residues. The CDR3 DNA is TGTGCCAGCAGCCAAGATTTAGGGACCGTATACAATGAGCAGTTCTTC. It codes for CASSQDLGTVYNEQFF.

The table lists this clone with a few counts. This chain uses TRBV29-1 with TRBJ2-7; TRBD1 might be the D (6 bases). This CDR3 has 13 amino acids. Looked up from germline, CDR1 is SQVTM and CDR2 is ANQGSEA. With 4 bases removed from V and 6 bases from J, the gap between germline ends came to 16 bases. The CDR3 loop reads CSVVQGLLGEQYV. CDR3 DNA: TGCAGCGTTGTACAGGGTCTCTTAGGCGAGCAGTACGTC.

This rearrangement joins TRBV7-9 to TRBJ1-1, with D hard to call. Germline CDR1 reads SEHNR; CDR2 reads FQNEAQ (reference sequence). CDR3 length equals 14 residues. Trimming removed 5 bases from V and 0 bases from J, with 10 bases in between. The CDR3 loop is CASSAGLMNTEAFF. In DNA, the CDR3 is TGTGCCAGCAGCGCCGGACTCATGAACACTGAAGCTTTCTTT. Drawing the rest from reference TRBV7-9 and TRBJ1-1, the complete variable domain is DTGVSQNPRHKITKRGQNVTFRCDPISEHNRLYWYRQTLGQGPEFLTYFQNEAQLEKSRLLSDRFSAERPKGSFSTLEIQRTEQGDSAMYLCASSAGLMNTEAFFGQGTRLTVV.

The chain carries TRBV7-2 and TRBJ2-7; 11 positions agree with TRBD2. CDR3 length equals 14 residues. J was trimmed by 6 bases and V by 2 bases; bases with no gene match: 3. CDR1 and CDR2 (germline): SGHTA, FQGNSA. The CDR3: CASSLLLAGGEQYV. The CDR3 DNA is TGTGCCAGCAGCTTACTCCTAGCGGGGGGCGAGCAGTACGTC.

The rearrangement joins TRBV30 to TRBJ2-1; 11 bases are shared with TRBD2. This CDR3 is built from 14 residues. Germline lookup yields CDR1 GTSNPN and CDR2 SVGIG (reference sequence). Losses at the gene ends were 8 bases for V and 6 bases for J; bases not matched to a gene: 9. The CDR3 bases are TGTGCCGGGATTCTAGCGGGGGGTTCCAATGAGCAGTTCTTC. Translating gives CAGILAGGSNEQFF.

The chain joins TRBV12-3 or TRBV12-4 to TRBJ1-5, with D tentatively TRBD1 (6 bases). V shed 5 bases and J shed 7 bases, with 12 bases lying between them. This CDR3 region has 13 residues. The chain's CDR3 is CASSRDIGQPQHF. DNA of the CDR3: TGTGCCAGCAGTCGGGACATCGGCCAGCCCCAGCATTTT.

The chain carries TRBV9 and TRBJ1-6, with 7 bases aligning to TRBD1. The germline V gene encodes CDR1 SGDLS and CDR2 YYNGEE. Unmatched junction bases numbered 8, after V lost 0 bases and J lost 5 bases. CDR3 length: 17 residues. In DNA form, the CDR3 reads TGTGCCAGCAGCGTAGGAGCACTGACAGGGCATAATTCACCCCTCCACTTT. Translation gives CASSVGALTGHNSPLHF. Full variable domain (rest looked up from reference TRBV9 and TRBJ1-6): DSGVTQTPKHLITATGQRVTLRCSPRSGDLSVYWYQQSLDQGLQFLIQYYNGEERAKGNILERFSAQQFPDLHSELNLSSLELGDSALYFCASSVGALTGHNSPLHFGNGTRLTVT.

V usage is TRBV19 and J usage is TRBJ1-6, with D possibly being TRBD1 (6 bases). CDR3 length equals 14 residues. Trimming took off 6 bases at V and 5 bases at J, with 11 bases between the two ends. Germline V gene lookup returns CDR1 LNHDA and CDR2 SQIVND (reference sequence). For the CDR3, the DNA is TGTGCCAGTAGCGGACAGCTACATAATTCACCCCTCCACTTT. As protein: CASSGQLHNSPLHF.

The chain uses TRBV7-2 and TRBJ1-6, with TRBD1 identical over 8 bases. Germline assignment: CDR1 SGHTA and CDR2 FQGNSA. There are 15 residues in the CDR3. V was clipped by 5 bases and J by 10 bases; unmatched bases: 10. CDR3 residues: CASSAAPGQGSPLHF. The CDR3 nucleotides read TGTGCCAGCAGCGCGGCGCCCGGACAGGGATCACCCCTCCACTTT.

The chain has TRBV29-1 and TRBJ2-1; 8 bases line up with TRBD2. CDR1 is SQVTM, CDR2 ANQGSEA, per germline. V lost 4 bases and J lost 4; bases outside the gene matches: 6. This CDR3 comprises 14 residues. CDR3 in amino acids: CSVVGAGGYNEQFF. The CDR3, as DNA: TGCAGCGTTGTTGGCGCGGGGGGATACAATGAGCAGTTCTTC.

V is TRBV27 and J is TRBJ2-7; tentative D call: TRBD2 (6 bases). Trimming took 5 bases from V and 3 from J, leaving 14 bases between them. The CDR3 is 14 residues long. Per germline, CDR1 MNHEY and CDR2 SMNVEV (reference sequence). The CDR3: CASSRGGGGYEQYV. The CDR3 DNA follows: TGTGCCAGCAGTCGTGGGGGAGGTGGCTACGAGCAGTACGTC.

The chain is built from TRBV7-2 and TRBJ2-5, with D possibly being TRBD2 (6 bases). Trimming removed 5 bases from V and 7 bases from J, with 14 bases in between. The CDR3 totals 13 residues. CDR1 and CDR2 from the germline V gene are SGHTA and FQGNSA. The chain's CDR3 is CASSQPGGGTQYF. The CDR3 nucleotides are TGTGCCAGCAGCCAACCCGGGGGAGGGACCCAGTACTTC. The full variable domain, in which reference TRBV7-2 and TRBJ2-5 provide the parts outside the CDR3, is GAGVSQSPSNKVTEKGKDVELRCDPISGHTALYWYRQSLGQGLEFLIYFQGNSAPDKSGLPSDRFSAERTGGSVSTLTIQRTQQEDSAVYLCASSQPGGGTQYFGPGTRLLVL.

The chain recombines TRBV13 with TRBJ2-1; 9 bases fit TRBD2. The germline V gene has CDR1 PRHDT and CDR2 FYEKMQ (reference sequence). Trimming cost V 4 bases and J 4 bases; bases outside gene matches: 11. The CDR3 totals 17 residues. CDR3 coding DNA: TGTGCCAGCAGCTCCATAAATCTAGCGGGGAAATACAATGAGCAGTTCTTC. This gives the protein CASSSINLAGKYNEQFF.

The CDR3 DNA sequence: TGTGCCACCAGTGGTACAGGGAGCACAGATACGCAGTATTTT. It codes for CATSGTGSTDTQYF. V usage is TRBV24-1 and J usage is TRBJ2-3; possible D gene TRBD1, 6 bases. In germline, CDR1 is KGHDR, CDR2 SFDVKD. The CDR3 length is 14 residues. Trimming took off 5 bases at V and 0 bases at J, with 8 bases between the two ends.

The chain couples TRBV27 to TRBJ2-1; no clear D. The CDR3 contains 15 residues. Deletions cut 5 bases from V and 5 bases from J, with 16 bases between. Germline V gives CDR1 MNHEY, CDR2 SMNVEV (reference sequence). CDR3 nucleotides: TGTGCCAGCAGTCGCCCGCTAGGTTACCACAATGAGCAGTTCTTC. Its translation: CASSRPLGYHNEQFF.

CDR3 amino acids: CASSQDSRGRSGANVLTF. In DNA, the CDR3 is TGTGCCAGCTCACAGGACTCCCGGGGTCGCTCTGGGGCCAACGTCCTGACTTTC. The gene calls are TRBV18 and TRBJ2-6; TRBD2 might be the D (5 bases). Germline CDR1 reads KGHSH; CDR2 reads LQKENI. Between the trimmed V and J ends, which lost 4 bases and 0 bases, there was a span of 16 bases. This CDR3 contains 18 residues.

The V gene is TRBV7-3, the J gene TRBJ1-1; a weak D match, TRBD1 (5 bases). CDR1 SGHTA and CDR2 FQGTGA come from the germline V gene. The CDR3 covers 14 residues. V was shortened by 4 bases and J by 1 base, with 10 bases between the two germline ends. As DNA, the CDR3 is TGTGCCAGCAGCTCCGGGACGGGGAACACTGAAGCTTTCTTT. Encoded protein: CASSSGTGNTEAFF.

The chain employs TRBV28 and TRBJ2-1; D unresolved. Trimming removed 6 bases from V and 3 bases from J, with 15 bases in between. CDR3 length: 15 amino acids. Germline CDR1 reads MDHEN; CDR2 reads SYDVKM. The CDR3 sequence is CASSPSSAFYNEQFF. The CDR3 coding sequence is TGTGCCAGCAGCCCCTCCTCTGCGTTCTACAATGAGCAGTTCTTC.

J is TRBJ1-3 and V is TRBV5-1; TRBD1 matches 8 bases. The V gene's germline CDR1 is SGHRS and CDR2 YFSETQ. The V gene end was trimmed by 4 bases and the J gene end by 5 bases; junction bases not matched to a gene: 8. This CDR3 spans 15 amino acids. The CDR3: CASSPDPGGRNTIYF. The CDR3 DNA follows: TGCGCCAGCAGCCCGGACCCAGGGGGCAGAAACACCATATATTTT. Variable domain in full (rest from reference TRBV5-1 and TRBJ1-3): KAGVTQTPRYLIKTRGQQVTLSCSPISGHRSVSWYQQTPGQGLQFLFEYFSETQRNKGNFPGRFSGRQFSNSRSEMNVSTLELGDSALYLCASSPDPGGRNTIYFGEGSWLTVV.

This clone was counted a few times. The chain employs TRBV3-1 (or the pseudogene TRBV3-2) and TRBJ2-2, with 9 bases aligning to TRBD1. From germline, CDR1 is LGHDT and CDR2 YNNKEL (reference sequence). V lost 0 bases to trimming and J lost 1 base; unmatched junction nucleotides: 3. The CDR3 is 17 residues long. The CDR3 sequence: CASSQEVGQGNTGELFF. CDR3 in DNA: TGTGCCAGCAGCCAAGAAGTGGGACAGGGGAACACCGGGGAGCTGTTTTTT.

The chain employs TRBV5-1 and TRBJ2-5; a possible D gene is TRBD2 (6 bases). Germline CDR1 reads SGHRS; CDR2 reads YFSETQ. V was shortened by 3 bases and J by 4 bases, with 22 bases between the two germline ends. The CDR3 runs to 17 residues. The CDR3 protein is CASSSSGSNKVRETQYF. DNA for the CDR3: TGCGCCAGCAGCTCATCCGGGAGTAACAAGGTACGAGAGACCCAGTACTTC.

This sequence joins TRBV7-2 and TRBJ1-2; D is ambiguous. Trimming removed 5 bases from V and 1 base from J, with 8 bases in between. The germline gives CDR1 SGHTA, CDR2 FQGNSA. The CDR3 is made up of 13 amino acids. The CDR3 DNA reads TGTGCCAGCAGCCTTGTGTTTAACTATGGCTACACCTTC. It is translated as CASSLVFNYGYTF.

The CDR3 here is CASTGRNSPLHF. DNA for the CDR3: TGTGCCAGCACAGGGCGCAATTCACCCCTCCACTTT. The chain recombines TRBV6-5 with TRBJ1-6; D may be TRBD1 (5 bases). This CDR3 spans 12 amino acids. Between the trimmed V and J ends, which lost 7 bases and 7 bases, there was a span of 8 bases. Germline CDR1 reads MNHEY; CDR2 reads SVGAGI.

This chain joins TRBV7-2 and TRBJ2-7; perhaps TRBD1 as D (6 bases). This CDR3 region has 13 residues. CDR1 SGHTA and CDR2 FQGNSA come from the germline V gene. Trimming shortened V by 5 bases and J by 9 bases, and 17 bases separated the two germline ends. The CDR3 here is CASSPRSLQGQYV. The DNA of the CDR3 is TGTGCCAGCAGCCCCCGGTCCCTACAGGGGCAGTACGTC.

V is TRBV10-3 and J is TRBJ2-3, with 9 nucleotides matching TRBD2. The trim removed 3 bases at V and 2 bases at J, leaving 6 bases unmatched. The CDR3 is 16 residues long. CDR1 is ENHRY and CDR2 is SYGVKD in the germline V gene. The CDR3 nucleotides are TGTGCCATCAGTGAAATTGGCGGGGGGGTCACAGATACGCAGTATTTT. It specifies CAISEIGGGVTDTQYF.

The chain uses TRBV6-1 and TRBJ2-1, with 11 bases fitting TRBD2. The germline CDR1 and CDR2 sequences are MNHNS and SASEGT. V lost 2 bases and J lost 8; bases outside the gene matches: 5. This CDR3 is built from 15 residues. For the CDR3, the DNA is TGTGCCAGCAGTGAACCGGGACTAGCGGTGTATGAGCAGTTCTTC. Translation gives CASSEPGLAVYEQFF.